Shown below are 16 T cell receptor beta chains from a single sample sequenced in a study of blood T cell repertoires in COVID-19. Sequencing was performed with immunoSEQ multiplex PCR; in TCRdb, only in-frame clones are kept and a portion is missing. Seen here are about 240,000 clones, about 87% observed once, and the top ten hold around 2.6%. The sample taken for sequencing was PBMCs or T cells enriched from blood (not recorded which). These receptors were obtained from a woman aged 30 to 39 with acute COVID-19.

The rearrangement uses TRBV6-5 and TRBJ1-2; 8 positions match TRBD1. The CDR3 runs 15 residues. CDR1 and CDR2 from the germline V gene are MNHEY and SVGAGI. V shed 6 bases, J shed 4 bases, and the junction held 10 bases outside the gene matches. The DNA for the CDR3 is TGTGCCAGCAGCATGGACAGGGACAATATCTATGGCTACACCTTC. It yields the protein CASSMDRDNIYGYTF.

As for this clone: Other DNA sequences from this sample encode an identical CDR3 as well. V gene TRBV29-1 combines with J gene TRBJ1-1; D remains unclear. The CDR3 has 12 amino acids. CDR1 is SQVTM and CDR2 is ANQGSEA in the germline V gene. V lost 7 bases and J lost 1, with 10 bases in between. The CDR3 DNA reads as TGCAGCGCCTTTCCAGGGAACACTGAAGCTTTCTTT. This codes for CSAFPGNTEAFF.

The chain has TRBV7-8 and TRBJ2-7; 7 nucleotides match TRBD2. Germline assignment: CDR1 SGHVS and CDR2 FQNEAQ. After removal of 1 base from V and 6 bases from J, the junction contained 6 bases not matched to a gene. The length of the CDR3 is 14 residues. The CDR3 sequence is CASSLEVGGGEQYF. In DNA form, the CDR3 reads TGTGCCAGCAGCTTAGAGGTGGGCGGGGGCGAGCAGTACTTC.

V gene TRBV7-8 combines with J gene TRBJ1-5; 12 bases map to TRBD1. V shed 5 bases, J shed 6 bases, and the junction held 5 bases outside the gene matches. This CDR3 contains 15 residues. CDR1 and CDR2 (germline): SGHVS, FQNEAQ. The CDR3 reads CASSTGQGARQPQHF. The CDR3 bases are TGTGCCAGCAGCACGGGACAGGGGGCACGTCAGCCCCAGCATTTT. Variable domain in full (rest from reference TRBV7-8 and TRBJ1-5): GAGVSQSPRYKVAKRGQDVALRCDPISGHVSLFWYQQALGQGPEFLTYFQNEAQLDKSGLPSDRFFAERPEGSVSTLKIQRTQQEDSAVYLCASSTGQGARQPQHFGDGTRLSIL.

This sequence joins TRBV5-1 and TRBJ1-2; D unclear. This CDR3 contains 11 residues. The ends were cut back, 5 bases at V and 6 bases at J, with 8 bases in the middle. Germline assignment: CDR1 SGHRS and CDR2 YFSETQ. The CDR3 region is CASSSGDGYTF. For the CDR3, the DNA is TGCGCCAGCAGTTCTGGAGATGGCTACACCTTC.

The chain combines TRBV5-1 with TRBJ2-5; the D gene is possibly TRBD2 (6 bases). The CDR3 totals 14 residues. V dropped 4 bases and J dropped 2 bases, with 12 bases sitting between them. CDR1 is SGHRS and CDR2 is YFSETQ in the germline V gene. The CDR3 reads CASSPRAGQETQYF. The CDR3 coding sequence is TGCGCCAGCAGCCCGAGGGCGGGGCAAGAGACCCAGTACTTC. Variable domain in full (rest from reference TRBV5-1 and TRBJ2-5): KAGVTQTPRYLIKTRGQQVTLSCSPISGHRSVSWYQQTPGQGLQFLFEYFSETQRNKGNFPGRFSGRQFSNSRSEMNVSTLELGDSALYLCASSPRAGQETQYFGPGTRLLVL.

For this clone: A read error may be the cause here, since a much bigger clone is one base away. The V gene is TRBV10-1, the J gene TRBJ1-1, with 7 bases that match TRBD1. V shed 0 bases, J shed 9 bases, and the junction held 7 bases outside the gene matches. The CDR3 consists of 14 residues. The germline CDR1 and CDR2 sequences are WNHNN and SYGVQD (reference sequence). The DNA of the CDR3 is TGCGCCAGCAGTGAGTCGGGGACAGCACATCAAGCTTTCTTT. Translation: CASSESGTAHQAFF.

This chain uses TRBV27 with TRBJ2-7, with D possibly matching TRBD2 (7 bases). Trimming removed 2 bases from V and 4 bases from J, with 15 bases in between. CDR1 MNHEY and CDR2 SMNVEV come from the germline V gene (reference sequence). The length of the CDR3 is 15 residues. The CDR3 loop reads CASSLRGGRGYEQYF. CDR3 bases: TGTGCCAGCAGTTTAAGGGGGGGGCGCGGGTACGAGCAGTACTTC.

This clone has a handful of counts. The chain is built from TRBV7-8 and TRBJ2-1; 11 bases match TRBD2. Germline V CDR1 and CDR2: SGHVS, FQNEAQ. CDR3 size: 16 residues. Unmatched junction bases numbered 7, after V lost 4 bases and J lost 5 bases. Here the CDR3 reads CASSWAGLAGHNEQFF. In nucleotides, the CDR3 is TGTGCCAGCAGCTGGGCCGGACTAGCGGGTCACAATGAGCAGTTCTTC.

The chain uses TRBV28 and TRBJ1-5; 10 nucleotides agree with TRBD1. Germline V lookup: CDR1 MDHEN, CDR2 SYDVKM. The CDR3 is made up of 14 amino acids. The V segment lost 6 bases and the J segment 6 bases; nucleotides outside the gene matches: 5. CDR3 DNA sequence: TGTGCCAGCAGACGACAGGGGGCGAGTCAGCCCCAGCATTTT. It codes for CASRRQGASQPQHF.

The V and J genes are TRBV5-1 and TRBJ2-5; 9 nucleotides align to TRBD2. V was pared by 0 bases and J by 4 bases, with 7 bases of the junction left unmatched. Germline-derived CDR1 and CDR2 are SGHRS and YFSETQ. This CDR3 spans 16 amino acids. In nucleotides, the CDR3 is TGCGCCAGCAGCTTGGAACCAGCGGGGGGCCTAGAGACCCAGTACTTC. Encoded protein: CASSLEPAGGLETQYF.

The V gene is TRBV5-1, the J gene TRBJ1-1; D may be TRBD1 (6 bases). V was shortened by 4 bases and J by 0 bases, with 16 bases between the two germline ends. This CDR3 contains 16 residues. Germline V lookup: CDR1 SGHRS, CDR2 YFSETQ. CDR3 DNA: TGCGCCAGCAGCCCCCGGGACACCTCCATGAACACTGAAGCTTTCTTT. This translates into CASSPRDTSMNTEAFF.

This rearrangement joins TRBV5-1 to TRBJ2-2; unclear D gene. The V and J ends lost 0 bases and 0 bases respectively, with 9 bases between them. CDR3 length: 16 amino acids. Germline V gives CDR1 SGHRS, CDR2 YFSETQ. CDR3 amino acids: CASSLVVVSNTGELFF. Here the CDR3 DNA reads TGCGCCAGCAGCTTGGTTGTCGTCTCGAACACCGGGGAGCTGTTTTTT. Looking up the rest from reference TRBV5-1 and TRBJ2-2 gives the full variable domain: KAGVTQTPRYLIKTRGQQVTLSCSPISGHRSVSWYQQTPGQGLQFLFEYFSETQRNKGNFPGRFSGRQFSNSRSEMNVSTLELGDSALYLCASSLVVVSNTGELFFGEGSRLTVL.

The chain uses TRBV6-1 and TRBJ2-7; TRBD2 matches 9 bases. J lost 6 bases, V lost 3 bases, and 9 bases had no gene match. The germline V gene has CDR1 MNHNS and CDR2 SASEGT. The CDR3 has 15 amino acids. This CDR3 reads CASSDQGLARTEQYF. CDR3 sequence (DNA): TGTGCCAGCAGTGACCAGGGACTAGCAAGAACCGAGCAGTACTTC.

Only one count was recorded for this clone. CDR3 bases: TGTGCCAGCAGTGATTATCCAGGGGAGACCCAGTACTTC. Translated: CASSDYPGETQYF. This chain uses TRBV6-1 with TRBJ2-5; D might be TRBD1 (5 bases). V was trimmed by 3 bases and J by 5 bases, leaving 10 bases between them. Per germline, CDR1 MNHNS and CDR2 SASEGT. CDR3 length: 13 amino acids.

This rearrangement joins TRBV19 to TRBJ1-1, with 7 bases fitting TRBD1. There are 16 residues in the CDR3. Per the germline V gene, CDR1 is LNHDA and CDR2 is SQIVND (reference sequence). The junction had 9 bases not matched to a gene; V was cut back by 4 bases and J by 1 base. The CDR3 nucleotides read TGTGCCAGTAGTACCGACAGGGCGTCTCGGAACACTGAAGCTTTCTTT. This gives the protein CASSTDRASRNTEAFF. Full variable domain (rest looked up from reference TRBV19 and TRBJ1-1): DGGITQSPKYLFRKEGQNVTLSCEQNLNHDAMYWYRQDPGQGLRLIYYSQIVNDFQKGDIAEGYSVSREKKESFPLTVTSAQKNPTAFYLCASSTDRASRNTEAFFGQGTRLTVV.